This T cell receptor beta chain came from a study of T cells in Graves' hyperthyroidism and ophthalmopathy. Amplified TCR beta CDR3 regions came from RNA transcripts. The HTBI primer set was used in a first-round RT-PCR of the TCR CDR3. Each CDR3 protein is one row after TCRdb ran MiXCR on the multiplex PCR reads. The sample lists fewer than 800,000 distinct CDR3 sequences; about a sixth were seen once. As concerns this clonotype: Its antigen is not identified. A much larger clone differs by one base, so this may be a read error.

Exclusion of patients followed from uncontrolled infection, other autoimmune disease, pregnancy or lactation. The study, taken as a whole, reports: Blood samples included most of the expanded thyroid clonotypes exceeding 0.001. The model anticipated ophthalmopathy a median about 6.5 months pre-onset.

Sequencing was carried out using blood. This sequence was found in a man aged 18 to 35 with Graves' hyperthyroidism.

The CDR3 DNA reads as TGTGCCACCAGTGACGGTACAGGGGCTTATGGCCACACCTTC. Its translation: CATSDGTGAYGHTF. This chain connects TRBV24-1 to TRBJ1-2, with TRBD1 identical over 7 bases. This CDR3 has 14 residues. Germline V gene sequence: CDR1 KGHDR, CDR2 SFDVKD.